At least ten counts were recorded for the clone carrying this T cell receptor beta chain. Germline CDR1 KGHSH, CDR2 LQKENI. The CDR3 consists of 15 residues. Trimming stripped 4 bases from V and 0 bases from J, with 7 bases between. A 5'RACE template-switching step, the method used to make TCR cDNA, added a universal primer site and UMIs. TCRdb itself ran the 5' RACE reads through MiXCR, one entry per CDR3 protein. The sample holds about 140,000 distinct CDR3 sequences, more than 6.5% seen once. These data are taken from a study of T cells after yellow fever vaccination. The chain is built from TRBV18 and TRBJ2-6, with D perhaps TRBD2 (5 bases). The input for sequencing was CD4+ T cells sorted from PBMCs, taken 10 days after the yellow fever booster vaccination. The source is a man in his thirties or forties who received the YFV17D yellow fever vaccine. Here the CDR3 reads CASSRELSGANVLTF. The CDR3 DNA reads TGTGCCAGCTCACGGGAGCTCTCTGGGGCCAACGTCCTGACTTTC.